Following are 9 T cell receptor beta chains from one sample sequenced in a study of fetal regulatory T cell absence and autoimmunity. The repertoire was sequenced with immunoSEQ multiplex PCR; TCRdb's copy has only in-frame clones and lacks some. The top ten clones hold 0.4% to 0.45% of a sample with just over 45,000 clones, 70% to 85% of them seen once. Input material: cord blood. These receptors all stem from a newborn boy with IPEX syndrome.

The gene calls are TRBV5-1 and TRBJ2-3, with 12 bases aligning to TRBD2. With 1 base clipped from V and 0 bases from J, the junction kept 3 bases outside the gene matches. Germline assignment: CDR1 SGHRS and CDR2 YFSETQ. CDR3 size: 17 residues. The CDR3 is CASSLPSGGGSTDTQYF. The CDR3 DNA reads TGCGCCAGCAGCTTGCCTAGCGGGGGGGGTAGCACAGATACGCAGTATTTT.

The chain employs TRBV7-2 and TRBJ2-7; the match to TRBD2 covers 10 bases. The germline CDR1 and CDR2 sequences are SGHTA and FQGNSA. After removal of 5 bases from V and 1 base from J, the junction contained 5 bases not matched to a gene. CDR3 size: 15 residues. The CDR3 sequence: CASSLSGGASYEQYF. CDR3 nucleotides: TGTGCCAGCAGCCTAAGCGGGGGGGCGTCCTACGAGCAGTACTTC.

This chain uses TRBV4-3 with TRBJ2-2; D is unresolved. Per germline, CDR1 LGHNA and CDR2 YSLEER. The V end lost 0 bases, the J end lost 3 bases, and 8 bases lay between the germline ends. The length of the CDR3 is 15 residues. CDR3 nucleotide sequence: TGCGCCAGCAGCCAAGAAGATCTTCACACCGGGGAGCTGTTTTTT. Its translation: CASSQEDLHTGELFF.

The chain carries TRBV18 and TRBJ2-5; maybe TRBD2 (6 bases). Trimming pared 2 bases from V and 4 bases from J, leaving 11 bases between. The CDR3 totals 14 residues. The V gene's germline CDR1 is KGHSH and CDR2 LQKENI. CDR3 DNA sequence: TGTGCCAGCTCACCAGCGGGGAAGAGAGAGACCCAGTACTTC. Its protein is CASSPAGKRETQYF.

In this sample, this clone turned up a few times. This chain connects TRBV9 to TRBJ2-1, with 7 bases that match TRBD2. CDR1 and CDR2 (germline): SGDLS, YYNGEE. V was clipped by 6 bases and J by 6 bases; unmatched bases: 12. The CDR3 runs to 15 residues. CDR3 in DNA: TGTGCCAGCACCACTGCGAGCGGGGCCCTCAATGAGCAGTTCTTC. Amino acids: CASTTASGALNEQFF.

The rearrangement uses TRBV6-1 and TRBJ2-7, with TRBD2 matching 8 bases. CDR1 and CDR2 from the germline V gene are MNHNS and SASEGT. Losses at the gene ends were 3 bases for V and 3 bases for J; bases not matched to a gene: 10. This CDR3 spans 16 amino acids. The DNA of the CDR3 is TGTGCCAGCAGTGATCGGAAGGCTAGCGGGTTCTACGAGCAGTACTTC. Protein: CASSDRKASGFYEQYF.

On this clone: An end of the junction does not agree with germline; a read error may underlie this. The CDR3 spells CASSSYRGWASGSRDTQYF. In nucleotides, the CDR3 is TGTGCCAGCAGCTCCTACAGGGGATGGGCTAGCGGGAGCAGAGATACGCAGTATTTT. The chain recombines TRBV13 with TRBJ2-3, with 10 positions matching TRBD2. This CDR3 contains 19 residues. Per germline, CDR1 PRHDT and CDR2 FYEKMQ (reference sequence).

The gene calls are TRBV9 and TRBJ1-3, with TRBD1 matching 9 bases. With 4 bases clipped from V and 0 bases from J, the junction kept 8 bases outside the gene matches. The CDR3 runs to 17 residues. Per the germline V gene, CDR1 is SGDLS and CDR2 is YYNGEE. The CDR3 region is CASSRPGTGNSGNTIYF. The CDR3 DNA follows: TGTGCCAGCAGCCGTCCCGGGACAGGGAACTCTGGAAACACCATATATTTT.

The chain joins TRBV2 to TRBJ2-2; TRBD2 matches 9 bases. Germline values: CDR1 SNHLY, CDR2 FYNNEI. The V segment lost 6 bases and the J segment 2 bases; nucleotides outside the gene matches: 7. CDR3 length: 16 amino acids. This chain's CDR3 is CASRPGTSRNTGELFF. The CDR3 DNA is TGTGCCAGCAGACCTGGGACTAGCAGAAACACCGGGGAGCTGTTTTTT.